The source of this T cell receptor beta chain is a study of OX40 agonist ivuxolimab in advanced cancers. Concerning this clone: Its antigen is unknown.

Sequencing was performed with immunoSEQ multiplex PCR; in TCRdb, only in-frame clones are kept and a portion is missing. The repertoire consists of approximately 80,000 clones, with around 82% occurring once and the leading ten covering roughly 3.4%. Overall study findings and caveats: Within 6 weeks, CD4+ and CD8+ blood T cells expanded clonally at 0.1 to 3.0 mg/kg. In the 0.1-3.0 mg/kg groups, partial responders showed among the lowest expansion.

This CDR3 region has 18 residues. V dropped 3 bases and J dropped 8 bases, with 28 bases sitting between them. Germline assignment: CDR1 SGHTA and CDR2 FQGTGA. The TCR originated in an adult with an advanced solid tumor such as melanoma, head and neck, liver or kidney cancer. The chain couples TRBV7-3 to TRBJ1-2, with D possibly TRBD1 on 5 matching bases. The starting material was CD4+ or CD8+ T cells sorted from blood, obtained in a trial of the OX40 agonist ivuxolimab. The CDR3 DNA reads as TGTGCCAGCAGCTTTCTCCCCAACGTGGTGCCAGGGAATTGGGGCTACACCTTC. Encoded protein: CASSFLPNVVPGNWGYTF. Full variable domain (outside the CDR3, taken from reference TRBV7-3 and TRBJ1-2): GAGVSQTPSNKVTEKGKYVELRCDPISGHTALYWYRQSLGQGPEFLIYFQGTGAADDSGLPNDRFFAVRPEGSVSTLKIQRTERGDSAVYLCASSFLPNVVPGNWGYTFGSGTRLTVV.